Listed below are T cell receptor beta chains from one sample, sequenced in a study of T cell responses to AZD1222 COVID-19 vaccine. Sequencing used immunoSEQ multiplex PCR; TCRdb keeps in-frame clones, though not all of them. The data contain 100,000 to 150,000 clones, 75% to 95% of them singletons. This specimen consisted of peripheral blood, obtained on day 0 of AZD1222 vaccination. The receptor source for this set is an adult in good health. Both conserved end residues are part of each CDR3. Some rows mark clone size as missing; the rest say once, few, many or name a class of expanded clone.

v_call clone_size cdr3_aa
TRBV28 . CASSTLRTGVDEQYF
TRBV12-3/TRBV12-4 . CASSLSDTQYF
TRBV7-9 . CASSSNKNTGELFF
TRBV24-1 once CATSDTHSSYNEQFF
TRBV24-1 . CATSDFGTGGSGELFF
TRBV4-3 . CASGTTGFSPLHF
TRBV19 few CASSSSRSSTRDNEQFF
TRBV30 . CAWTRGGSGNTIYF
TRBV11-1 once CASSSVPGLTNTEAFF
TRBV4-2 . CASSPTEAVFYF
TRBV4-3 . CASSQVKARGGELFF
TRBV5-1 . CASSVDRGQNEQFF
TRBV7-2 . CASSLAAGQGAGYTF
TRBV7-6 . CASSLEGAYEQYF
TRBV29-1 . CSARGGLDNTDTQYF
TRBV7-6 . CASSLGKAAVKGDGYTF
TRBV24-1 once CATSDQGARGETQYF
TRBV5-1 few CASTEGERPYEQYF
TRBV27 . CASNPGSSADTQYF
TRBV5-1 . CASSPTSRGWETQYF
TRBV18 . CASSLRDRGYSNQPQHF
TRBV27 . CASRVFGAAYEQYF
TRBV3-1/TRBV3-2 . CASSPGGYEQYF
TRBV6-2/TRBV6-3 once CASSYSGRKSSYNSPLHF
TRBV10-3 few CAISATGGGNSPLHF
TRBV6-5 . CASSYRTAATEAFF
TRBV19 . CASSQDRIGAFF
TRBV6-1 . CASSELGGIQYF